These 5 T cell receptor beta chains originate from one sample sequenced in a study of T cells in localized non-small cell lung cancer. Some clones are missing from TCRdb's copy, which holds only in-frame ones; the method was immunoSEQ multiplex PCR. Altogether 53,000 or so clones are present, around 80% being singletons, with the ten largest covering 15% to 20%. Here the sequenced sample was peripheral blood mononuclear cells, taken before any cancer treatment. These receptors were taken from a man aged 35-75 years with stage III lung adenocarcinoma.

This clone was seen only once. The chain combines TRBV9 with TRBJ2-7, with 8 nucleotides matching TRBD1. The trim removed 4 bases at V and 3 bases at J, leaving 9 bases unmatched. This CDR3 comprises 15 residues. Looked up from germline, CDR1 is SGDLS and CDR2 is YYNGEE. The CDR3 spells CASSRGQGAFYEQYF. CDR3 DNA sequence: TGTGCCAGCAGCCGTGGCCAGGGGGCTTTCTACGAGCAGTACTTC.

The V and J genes are TRBV19 and TRBJ1-4, with D possibly being TRBD1 (5 bases). Looked up from germline, CDR1 is LNHDA and CDR2 is SQIVND (reference sequence). The CDR3 is 20 residues long. V was shortened by 4 bases and J by 0 bases, with 24 bases between the two germline ends. In DNA, the CDR3 is TGTGCCAGTAGTACAGCCCCATCGTCAGGGTGGATCGCAACTAATGAAAAACTGTTTTTT. Its translation: CASSTAPSSGWIATNEKLFF. Using reference TRBV19 and TRBJ1-4 for the parts outside the CDR3, the full variable domain is DGGITQSPKYLFRKEGQNVTLSCEQNLNHDAMYWYRQDPGQGLRLIYYSQIVNDFQKGDIAEGYSVSREKKESFPLTVTSAQKNPTAFYLCASSTAPSSGWIATNEKLFFGSGTQLSVL.

This sequence joins TRBV30 and TRBJ2-5; D is unclear. The CDR3 covers 14 residues. Deletions cut 1 base from V and 5 bases from J, with 14 bases between. The germline CDR1 and CDR2 sequences are GTSNPN and SVGIG (reference sequence). This CDR3 is CAWSAPNVIETQYF. The DNA for the CDR3 is TGTGCCTGGAGTGCGCCGAACGTAATCGAGACCCAGTACTTC.

This chain links TRBV7-3 with TRBJ2-7, with a weak D call TRBD1 (7 bases). This CDR3 comprises 17 residues. In germline, CDR1 is SGHTA, CDR2 FQGTGA. Trimming cost V 1 base and J 1 base, with 17 bases left between them. CDR3 region: CASSLKWRDRSSYEQYF. CDR3 DNA: TGTGCCAGCAGCTTAAAATGGCGGGACAGATCTTCCTACGAGCAGTACTTC.

The chain joins TRBV15 to TRBJ2-7, with a tentative D call TRBD1 (5 bases). V lost 5 bases and J lost 4, with 18 bases in between. The length of the CDR3 is 15 residues. Germline CDR1 LNHNV, CDR2 YYDKDF (reference sequence). The CDR3 DNA sequence: TGTGCCACCAGCGCCACCGCTTCCTACAGGTACGAGCAGTACTTC. It yields the protein CATSATASYRYEQYF.